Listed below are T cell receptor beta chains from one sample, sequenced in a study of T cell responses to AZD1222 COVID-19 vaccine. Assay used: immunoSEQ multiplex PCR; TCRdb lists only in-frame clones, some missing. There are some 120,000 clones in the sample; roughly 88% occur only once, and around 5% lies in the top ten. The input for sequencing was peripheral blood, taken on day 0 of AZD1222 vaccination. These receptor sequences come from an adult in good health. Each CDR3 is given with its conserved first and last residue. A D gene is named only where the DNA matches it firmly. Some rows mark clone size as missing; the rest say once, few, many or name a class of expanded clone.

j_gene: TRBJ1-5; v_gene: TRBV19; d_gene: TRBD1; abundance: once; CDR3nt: TGTGCCAGTAGTCCTTGGACAGGGATGGATCAGCCCCAGCATTTT; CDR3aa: CASSPWTGMDQPQHF
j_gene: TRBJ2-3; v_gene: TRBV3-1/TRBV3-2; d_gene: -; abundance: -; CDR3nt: TGTGCCAGCAGCCAAGAGGACAGTCCCACAGATACGCAGTATTTT; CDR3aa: CASSQEDSPTDTQYF
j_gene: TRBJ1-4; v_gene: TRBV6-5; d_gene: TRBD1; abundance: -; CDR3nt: TGTGCCAGCAGTCAGACAGGGGGGCTTGAAAAACTGTTTTTT; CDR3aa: CASSQTGGLEKLFF
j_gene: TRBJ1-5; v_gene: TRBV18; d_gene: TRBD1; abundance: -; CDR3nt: TGTGCCAGCTCAGAGGACAGGGGGAGTCAGCCCCAGCATTTT; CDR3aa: CASSEDRGSQPQHF
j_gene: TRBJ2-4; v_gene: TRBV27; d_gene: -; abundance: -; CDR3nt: TGTGCCAGCAGTTTGGGCTACCAGATAGCCAAAAACATTCAGTACTTC; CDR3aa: CASSLGYQIAKNIQYF
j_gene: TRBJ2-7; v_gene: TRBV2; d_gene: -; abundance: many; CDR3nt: TGTGCCAGCAGTGGAGGACCACCCTACGAGCAGTACTTC; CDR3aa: CASSGGPPYEQYF
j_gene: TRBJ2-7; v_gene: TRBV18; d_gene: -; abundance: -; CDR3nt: TGTGCCAGCACCGCCTTCAGCTCCTACGAGCAGTACTTC; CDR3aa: CASTAFSSYEQYF
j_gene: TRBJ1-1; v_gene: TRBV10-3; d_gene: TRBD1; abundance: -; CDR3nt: TGTGCCATCAGCTGGGGAGGGACAGAGAACACTGAAGCTTTCTTT; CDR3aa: CAISWGGTENTEAFF
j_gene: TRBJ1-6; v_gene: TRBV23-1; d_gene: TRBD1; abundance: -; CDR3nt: TGCGCCAGCAGTCAGGGGGACAGTAGGAATAATTCACCCCTCCACTTT; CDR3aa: CASSQGDSRNNSPLHF
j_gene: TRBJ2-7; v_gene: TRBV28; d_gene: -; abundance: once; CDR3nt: TGTGCCAGCAGGGGGACTTTCCAGGAGCAGTACTTC; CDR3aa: CASRGTFQEQYF
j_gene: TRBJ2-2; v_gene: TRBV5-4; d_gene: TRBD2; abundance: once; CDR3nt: TGTGCCATCGTCCCGGGCGGGGGGAACACCGGGGAGCTGTTTTTT; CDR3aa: CAIVPGGGNTGELFF
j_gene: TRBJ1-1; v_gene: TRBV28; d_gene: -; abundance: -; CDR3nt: TGTGCCAGCAGTTTGGACAGTCTGAACACTGAAGCTTTCTTT; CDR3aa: CASSLDSLNTEAFF
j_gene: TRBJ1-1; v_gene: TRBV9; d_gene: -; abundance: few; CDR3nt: TGTGCCAGCAGCGTAGGGGGGGACACTGAAGCTTTCTTT; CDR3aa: CASSVGGDTEAFF
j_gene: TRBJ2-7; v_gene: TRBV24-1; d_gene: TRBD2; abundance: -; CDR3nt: TGTGCCACCGGGAGACTAGCGGGGGGCTCCTACGAGCAGTACTTC; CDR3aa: CATGRLAGGSYEQYF
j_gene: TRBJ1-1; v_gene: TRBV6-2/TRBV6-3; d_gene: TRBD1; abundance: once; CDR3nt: TGTGCCAGCAGTTTGGGACAGGAATACACTGAAGCTTTCTTT; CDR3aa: CASSLGQEYTEAFF
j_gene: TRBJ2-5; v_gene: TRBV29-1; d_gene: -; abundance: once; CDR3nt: TGCAGCGTCCACGGGGCAGGACAAGAGACCCAGTACTTC; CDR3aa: CSVHGAGQETQYF